These T cell receptor beta chains were read from a single sample in a study of Ad26.COV2.S vaccination and SARS-CoV-2 variants. This table comes from immunoSEQ multiplex PCR, and its TCRdb copy is limited to in-frame clones, with some not included. The table includes 350,000 to 500,000 clones, less than 95% detected once. The source was peripheral blood, collected in a trial of Ad26.COV2.S vaccine versus placebo. The origin of the receptors is a person aged 18-60 years who received the Ad26.COV2.S COVID-19 vaccine or a placebo. CDR3s include the opening cysteine and the closing phenylalanine or tryptophan. A D gene is named only where the DNA matches it firmly. A clone size is listed for some rows: how often the clone was seen (once, few, many), or a class if it is expanded.

CDR3 protein	CDR3 DNA	V gene	clone size	D gene	J gene
CASRHLGTGVYNEQFF	TGTGCCAGCAGACACTTAGGGACAGGGGTTTACAATGAGCAGTTCTTC	TRBV28	-	TRBD1	TRBJ2-1
CASSVGSSYNEQFF	TGTGCCAGCAGCGTGGGGAGCTCCTACAATGAGCAGTTCTTC	TRBV7-3	once	-	TRBJ2-1
CSVDSGTGSDTQYF	TGCAGCGTTGACTCCGGGACCGGCTCAGATACGCAGTATTTT	TRBV29-1	once	-	TRBJ2-3
CATGPRAGGYNEQFF	TGTGCCACCGGACCCAGAGCGGGAGGGTACAATGAGCAGTTCTTC	TRBV24-1	once	TRBD2	TRBJ2-1
CSVLIGGSNQPQHF	TGCAGCGTACTTATAGGGGGTAGCAATCAGCCCCAGCATTTT	TRBV29-1	-	-	TRBJ1-5
CSVAGGLAGTYNEQFF	TGCAGCGTTGCGGGGGGACTAGCGGGCACCTACAATGAGCAGTTCTTC	TRBV29-1	-	TRBD2	TRBJ2-1
CATSMDRGAYEQYF	TGTGCCACCAGCATGGACAGGGGAGCCTACGAGCAGTACTTC	TRBV15	-	TRBD1	TRBJ2-7
CASSQGMGLAEAFF	TGTGCCAGCAGCCAAGGTATGGGTCTTGCTGAAGCTTTCTTT	TRBV4-2	-	-	TRBJ1-1
CASRRGTGGYEQYF	TGTGCCAGCCGCCGTGGGACAGGGGGCTACGAGCAGTACTTC	TRBV27	-	TRBD1	TRBJ2-7
CASSSRRTYNEQFF	TGTGCCAGCAGCTCCAGACGGACCTACAATGAGCAGTTCTTC	TRBV5-6	-	-	TRBJ2-1
CASSQGRTGGTDTQYF	TGTGCCAGCAGCCAAGGACGGACAGGGGGCACAGATACGCAGTATTTT	TRBV14	-	TRBD1	TRBJ2-3
CSVAGKGAADTQYF	TGCAGCGTCGCGGGTAAGGGGGCGGCAGATACGCAGTATTTT	TRBV29-1	once	TRBD1	TRBJ2-3
CASSFDAWADTQYF	TGTGCCAGCAGCTTCGACGCATGGGCAGATACGCAGTATTTT	TRBV7-8	-	-	TRBJ2-3
CASSPSGTSAQETQYF	TGTGCCAGCAGCCCCTCAGGGACTAGCGCTCAAGAGACCCAGTACTTC	TRBV3-1/TRBV3-2	-	TRBD2	TRBJ2-5
CASSEGDREEQYF	TGTGCCAGCAGCGAAGGGGACAGGGAAGAGCAGTACTTC	TRBV7-9	once	TRBD1	TRBJ2-7
CASSLVGQGASQPQHF	TGTGCCAGCAGCTTAGTGGGACAGGGGGCGAGTCAGCCCCAGCATTTT	TRBV7-9	-	TRBD1	TRBJ1-5
CASSLDGTLNSPLHF	TGTGCCAGCAGCTTAGACGGGACCCTTAATTCACCCCTCCACTTT	TRBV7-3	-	-	TRBJ1-6
CASRGGGSQETQYF	TGTGCCAGCAGGGGAGGGGGGAGCCAAGAGACCCAGTACTTC	TRBV28	few	-	TRBJ2-5
CASSLDRTRLTGTATNEKLFF	TGTGCCAGCAGCTTAGATAGAACGAGGTTGACCGGGACAGCAACTAATGAAAAACTGTTTTTT	TRBV11-3	-	TRBD1	TRBJ1-4
CATYSEQYF	TGTGCCACCTATAGCGAGCAGTACTTC	TRBV27	-	-	TRBJ2-7
CSARDQGDAFF	TGCAGTGCTAGAGATCAAGGAGACGCTTTCTTT	TRBV20-1	-	-	TRBJ1-1